This paragraph reports one T cell receptor beta chain. Antigen specificity is unknown. These data are taken from a study of T cell responses to AZD1222 COVID-19 vaccine. Regarding the study as a whole: Within unmutated variant regions lay the reported targets of nearly half of spike-specific TCRs.

The data were produced by immunoSEQ multiplex PCR, yet TCRdb's version contains in-frame clones alone and is incomplete. Found here are tens of thousands of clones, approximately 91% of them singletons; the top ten hold roughly 20%. Trimming pared 6 bases from V and 5 bases from J, leaving 16 bases between. Germline V CDR1 and CDR2: MNHEY, SVGAGI. CDR3 length equals 14 residues. The chain links TRBV6-5 to TRBJ1-1; D call uncertain. Specimen: peripheral blood, collected on day 0 of AZD1222 vaccination. This receptor was taken from an adult in good health. CDR3 sequence (DNA): TGTGCCAGCAGCGCTCTACTCAGGCGGACTGAAGCTTTCTTT. Amino acid sequence: CASSALLRRTEAFF.